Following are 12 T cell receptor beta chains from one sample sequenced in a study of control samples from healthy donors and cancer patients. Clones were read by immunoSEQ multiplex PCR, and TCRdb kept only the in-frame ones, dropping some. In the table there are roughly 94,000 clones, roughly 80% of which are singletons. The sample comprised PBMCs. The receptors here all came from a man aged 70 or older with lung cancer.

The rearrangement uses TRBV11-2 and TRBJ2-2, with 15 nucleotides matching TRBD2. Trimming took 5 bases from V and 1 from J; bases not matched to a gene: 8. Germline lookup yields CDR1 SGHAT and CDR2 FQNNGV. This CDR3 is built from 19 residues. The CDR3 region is CASSPPGLAGGWNTGELFF. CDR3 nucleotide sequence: TGTGCCAGCAGCCCACCGGGACTAGCGGGGGGTTGGAACACCGGGGAGCTGTTTTTT.

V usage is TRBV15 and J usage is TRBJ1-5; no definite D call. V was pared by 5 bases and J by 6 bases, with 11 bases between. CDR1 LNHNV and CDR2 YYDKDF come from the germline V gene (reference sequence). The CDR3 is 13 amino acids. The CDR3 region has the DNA TGTGCCACCAGCTCTGGCGGGCGTCAGCCCCAGCATTTT. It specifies CATSSGGRQPQHF.

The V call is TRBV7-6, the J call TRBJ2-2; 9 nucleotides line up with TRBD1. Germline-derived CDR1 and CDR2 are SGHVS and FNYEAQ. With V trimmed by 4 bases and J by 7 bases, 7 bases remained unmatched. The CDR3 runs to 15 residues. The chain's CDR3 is CASSSWTGANGELFF. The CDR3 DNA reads TGTGCCAGCAGCTCGTGGACAGGGGCGAACGGGGAGCTGTTTTTT.

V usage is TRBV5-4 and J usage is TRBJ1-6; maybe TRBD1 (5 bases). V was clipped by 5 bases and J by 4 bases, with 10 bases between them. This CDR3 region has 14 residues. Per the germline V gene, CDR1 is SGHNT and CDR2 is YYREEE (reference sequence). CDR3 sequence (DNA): TGTGCCAGCAGGCCGGGGGGTTATAATTCACCCCTCCACTTT. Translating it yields CASRPGGYNSPLHF.

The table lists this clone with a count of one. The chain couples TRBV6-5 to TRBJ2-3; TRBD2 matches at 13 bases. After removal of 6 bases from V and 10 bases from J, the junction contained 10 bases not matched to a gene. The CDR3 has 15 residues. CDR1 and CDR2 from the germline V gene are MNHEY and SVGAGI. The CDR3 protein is CASSPLAGGLGAQYF. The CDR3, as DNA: TGTGCCAGCAGCCCACTAGCGGGGGGGCTGGGGGCGCAGTATTTT.

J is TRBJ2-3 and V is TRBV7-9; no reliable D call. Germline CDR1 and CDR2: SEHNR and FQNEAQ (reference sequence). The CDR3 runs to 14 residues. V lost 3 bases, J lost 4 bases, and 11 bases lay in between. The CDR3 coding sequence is TGTGCCAGCAGCTTGAGTATAGCCGCAGATACGCAGTATTTT. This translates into CASSLSIAADTQYF.

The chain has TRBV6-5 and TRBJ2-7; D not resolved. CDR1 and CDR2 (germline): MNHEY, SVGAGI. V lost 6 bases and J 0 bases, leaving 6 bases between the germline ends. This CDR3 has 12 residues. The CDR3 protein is CASSASSYEQYF. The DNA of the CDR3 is TGTGCCAGCAGCGCTAGCTCCTACGAGCAGTACTTC.

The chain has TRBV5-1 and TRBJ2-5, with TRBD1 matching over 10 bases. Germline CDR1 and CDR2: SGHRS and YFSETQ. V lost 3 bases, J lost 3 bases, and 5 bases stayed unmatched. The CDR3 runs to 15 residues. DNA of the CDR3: TGCGCCAGCAGCTCTTCCGGGACAGGGGAAGAGACCCAGTACTTC. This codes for CASSSSGTGEETQYF.

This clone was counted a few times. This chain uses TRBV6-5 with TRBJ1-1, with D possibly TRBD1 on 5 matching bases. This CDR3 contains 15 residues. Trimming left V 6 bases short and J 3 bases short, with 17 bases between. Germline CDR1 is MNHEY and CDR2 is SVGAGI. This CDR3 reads CASRGRIGGDTEAFF. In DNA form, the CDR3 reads TGTGCCAGCAGGGGGCGGATCGGTGGAGACACTGAAGCTTTCTTT.

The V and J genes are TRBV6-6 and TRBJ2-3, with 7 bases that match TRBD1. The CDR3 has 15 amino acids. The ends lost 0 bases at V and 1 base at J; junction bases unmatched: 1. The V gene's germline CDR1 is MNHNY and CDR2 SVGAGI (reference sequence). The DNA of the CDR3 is TGTGCCAGCAGTTACTCGGACAGGCGCACAGATACGCAGTATTTT. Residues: CASSYSDRRTDTQYF.

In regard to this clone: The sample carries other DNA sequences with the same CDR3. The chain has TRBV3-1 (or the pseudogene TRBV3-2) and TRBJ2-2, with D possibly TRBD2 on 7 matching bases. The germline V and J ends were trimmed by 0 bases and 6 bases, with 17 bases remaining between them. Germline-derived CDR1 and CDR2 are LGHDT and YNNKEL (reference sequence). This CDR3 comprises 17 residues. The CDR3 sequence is CASSQDGRGGASGELFF. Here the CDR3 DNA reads TGTGCCAGCAGCCAAGATGGGCGAGGGGGGGCGTCCGGGGAGCTGTTTTTT.

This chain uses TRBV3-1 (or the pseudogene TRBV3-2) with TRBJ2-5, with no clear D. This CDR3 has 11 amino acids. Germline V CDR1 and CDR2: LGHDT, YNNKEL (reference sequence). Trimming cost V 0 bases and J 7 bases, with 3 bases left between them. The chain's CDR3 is CASSQDLTQYF. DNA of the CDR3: TGTGCCAGCAGCCAAGACCTGACCCAGTACTTC.